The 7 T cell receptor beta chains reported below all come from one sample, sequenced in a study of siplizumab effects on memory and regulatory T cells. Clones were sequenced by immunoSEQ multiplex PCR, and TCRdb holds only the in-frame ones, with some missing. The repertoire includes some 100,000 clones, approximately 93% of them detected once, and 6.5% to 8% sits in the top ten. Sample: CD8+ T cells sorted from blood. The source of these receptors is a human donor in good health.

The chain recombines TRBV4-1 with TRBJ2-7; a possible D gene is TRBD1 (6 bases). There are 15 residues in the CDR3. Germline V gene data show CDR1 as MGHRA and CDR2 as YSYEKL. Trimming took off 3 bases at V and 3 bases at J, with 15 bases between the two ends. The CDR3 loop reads CASSQGTNYIYEQYF. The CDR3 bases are TGCGCCAGCAGCCAGGGGACAAATTACATCTACGAGCAGTACTTC.

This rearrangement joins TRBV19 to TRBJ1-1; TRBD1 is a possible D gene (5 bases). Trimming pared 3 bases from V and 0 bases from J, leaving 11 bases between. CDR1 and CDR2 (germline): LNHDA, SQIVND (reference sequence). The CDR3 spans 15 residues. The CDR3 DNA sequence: TGTGCCAGTAGTATGTTTGAGGGGATGAACACTGAAGCTTTCTTT. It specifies CASSMFEGMNTEAFF. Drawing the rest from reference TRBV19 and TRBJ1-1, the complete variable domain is DGGITQSPKYLFRKEGQNVTLSCEQNLNHDAMYWYRQDPGQGLRLIYYSQIVNDFQKGDIAEGYSVSREKKESFPLTVTSAQKNPTAFYLCASSMFEGMNTEAFFGQGTRLTVV.

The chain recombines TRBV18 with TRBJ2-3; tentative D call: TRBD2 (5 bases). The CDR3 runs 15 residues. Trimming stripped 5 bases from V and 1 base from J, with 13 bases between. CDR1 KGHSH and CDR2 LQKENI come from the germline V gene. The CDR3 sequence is CASSGLSGGTDTQYF. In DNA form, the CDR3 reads TGTGCCAGCTCAGGACTTTCTGGGGGCACAGATACGCAGTATTTT.

The CDR3 protein is CASSGLAGVTYEQYF. The CDR3 DNA is TGTGCCAGTAGTGGACTAGCGGGAGTCACCTACGAGCAGTACTTC. The J gene is TRBJ2-7, the V gene TRBV19; the match to TRBD2 covers 13 bases. The ends lost 5 bases at V and 2 bases at J; junction bases unmatched: 3. This CDR3 contains 15 residues. Germline-derived CDR1 and CDR2 are LNHDA and SQIVND (reference sequence).

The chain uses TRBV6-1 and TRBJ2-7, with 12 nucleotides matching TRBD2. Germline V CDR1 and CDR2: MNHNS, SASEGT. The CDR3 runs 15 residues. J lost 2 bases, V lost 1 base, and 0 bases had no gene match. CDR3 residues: CASSEGTSGTYEQYF. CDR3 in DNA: TGTGCCAGCAGTGAAGGGACTAGCGGGACCTACGAGCAGTACTTC.

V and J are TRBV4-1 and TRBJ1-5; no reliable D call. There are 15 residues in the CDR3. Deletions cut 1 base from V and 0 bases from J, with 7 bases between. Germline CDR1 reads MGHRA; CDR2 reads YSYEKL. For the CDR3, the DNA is TGCGCCAGCAGCCAAGTGGGAAATAGCAATCAGCCCCAGCATTTT. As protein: CASSQVGNSNQPQHF.

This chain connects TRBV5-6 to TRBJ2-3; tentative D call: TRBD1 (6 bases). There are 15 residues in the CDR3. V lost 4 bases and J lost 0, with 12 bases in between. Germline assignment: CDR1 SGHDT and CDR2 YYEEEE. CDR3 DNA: TGTGCCAGCAGCCTGAGACAGGCGAGCACAGATACGCAGTATTTT. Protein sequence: CASSLRQASTDTQYF.